This is a list of T cell receptor beta chains from one sample in a study of T cells in Graves' hyperthyroidism and ophthalmopathy. From the multiplex PCR reads, TCRdb called clonotypes with MiXCR, one entry per CDR3 protein. The table shows 300,000 to 450,000 distinct CDR3 sequences, with 17% occurring only once. Sequencing used blood. The receptor set was obtained from a woman in her 30s with Graves' hyperthyroidism that later progressed to Graves' ophthalmopathy. The CDR3 runs from the conserved cysteine through the conserved F or W. D genes are given only for firm matches. Clone size is not always given. Where it is, it says once, few, many or a class for expanded clones.

V gene	J gene	CDR3 length	clone size	D gene	CDR3 DNA	CDR3 protein
TRBV7-9	TRBJ1-2	16	once	-	TGTGCCAGCAGCCCGTACCCCGGGACCCCAGGGTATGGCTACACCTTC	CASSPYPGTPGYGYTF
TRBV27	TRBJ2-7	17	few	TRBD1	TGTGCCAGCAGTTCGGAACTGGCCGGGACAGGGGACAACGAGCAGTACTTC	CASSSELAGTGDNEQYF
TRBV9	TRBJ1-3	15	-	-	TGTGCCAGCAGCATAAGCTCAGGGTCTGGAAACACCATATATTTT	CASSISSGSGNTIYF
TRBV6-1	TRBJ1-5	19	many	-	TGTGCCAGCAGTGAACGGGAAGGGTGGAGGCGATATATCAATCAGCCCCAGCATTTT	CASSEREGWRRYINQPQHF
TRBV27	TRBJ1-2	13	many	-	TGTGCCAGCGGGCCCAGGGTCAACTATGGCTACACCTTC	CASGPRVNYGYTF
TRBV27	TRBJ1-1	14	many	TRBD1	TGTGCCAGCAGTTTATCGACAGGGTTCACTGAAGCTTTCTTT	CASSLSTGFTEAFF
TRBV2	TRBJ2-7	13	many	-	TGTGCCAGCAGGTGGACGGGAAGCTACGAGCAGTACTTC	CASRWTGSYEQYF
TRBV2	TRBJ1-2	13	-	-	TGTGCCAGCAGTGAAGAGGGGGGCTATGGCTACACCTTC	CASSEEGGYGYTF
TRBV10-1	TRBJ2-1	16	-	-	-	CASSTSREASYNEQFF
TRBV2	TRBJ2-7	15	many	TRBD1	TGTGCCAGCAGTGTTCGGACAGGGCTACCCTACGAGCAGTACTTC	CASSVRTGLPYEQYF
TRBV4-1	TRBJ1-1	13	many	-	TGCGCCAGCAGCCCAATGGGGGGCACTGAAGCTTTCTTT	CASSPMGGTEAFF
TRBV3-1	TRBJ2-1	13	many	-	TGTGCCAGCAGCCAAGCGGGGGTCTATGAGCAGTTCTTC	CASSQAGVYEQFF
TRBV27	TRBJ2-6	16	many	-	TGTGCCAGCAGCCGAATCCATAGCTCTGGGGCCAACGTCCTGACTTTC	CASSRIHSSGANVLTF
TRBV29-1	TRBJ2-7	13	-	TRBD1	TGCAGCGTCGTGGACAGGGGGGACTACGAGCAGTACTTC	CSVVDRGDYEQYF
TRBV28	TRBJ1-1	18	many	-	TGTGCCAGCACCGTCCGGTGGGGGGGAGAGTCTCTTGGGACTGAAGCTTTCTTT	CASTVRWGGESLGTEAFF
TRBV20-1	TRBJ2-5	16	many	TRBD2	TGCAGTGCTAGGGCGCTAGCGGGAGGGGAGCAAGAGACCCAGTACTTC	CSARALAGGEQETQYF
TRBV30	TRBJ2-7	13	many	-	TGTGCCTGGACAGGTTGGGGGTCCTACGAGCAGTACTTC	CAWTGWGSYEQYF
TRBV7-9	TRBJ1-3	18	-	TRBD1	TGTGCCAGCAGTCAGACCGGGACAGGGTATAACTCTGGAAACACCATATATTTT	CASSQTGTGYNSGNTIYF
TRBV29-1	TRBJ2-7	13	-	-	TGCAGCGTTTACTTCCGGGAATTCTACGAGCAGTACTTC	CSVYFREFYEQYF
TRBV27	TRBJ2-3	15	-	-	TGTGCCAGCAGGGCGATGGGAGATGGGCCAGATACGCAGTATTTT	CASRAMGDGPDTQYF
TRBV10-3	TRBJ2-7	15	many	TRBD2	TGTGCCATCAGTGACGGGGGGACGCTGACACACGAGCAGTACTTC	CAISDGGTLTHEQYF
TRBV28	TRBJ1-5	17	few	-	TGTGCCAGCAGTATCCCCGCCGGGCCGGTGAGCAATCAGCCCCAGCATTTT	CASSIPAGPVSNQPQHF
TRBV11-2	TRBJ2-1	15	-	-	TGTGCCAGCAGCTTAGGCGACGGGAGTTACAATGAGCAGTTCTTC	CASSLGDGSYNEQFF